This T cell receptor (beta chain) is drawn from a study of blood T cell repertoires in COVID-19. Study-level background: T cells, B-cell-depleted T cells, or PBMCs provided the cDNA or gDNA that served as material.

Germline CDR1 SGDLS, CDR2 YYNGEE. The CDR3 is 15 amino acids. The ends were cut back, 0 bases at V and 0 bases at J, with 7 bases in the middle. Assay: immunoSEQ multiplex PCR; the TCRdb copy retains only in-frame clones and omits some. This sample has fewer than 50,000 clones, with over 75% found just once. The genes are TRBV9 and TRBJ2-1; D ambiguous. Sample: peripheral blood. This clonotype originated in a woman of 80 years or more with acute or convalescent COVID-19. The CDR3 DNA follows: TGTGCCAGCAGCGTAGACCCTAGCTCCTACAATGAGCAGTTCTTC. This translates into CASSVDPSSYNEQFF.